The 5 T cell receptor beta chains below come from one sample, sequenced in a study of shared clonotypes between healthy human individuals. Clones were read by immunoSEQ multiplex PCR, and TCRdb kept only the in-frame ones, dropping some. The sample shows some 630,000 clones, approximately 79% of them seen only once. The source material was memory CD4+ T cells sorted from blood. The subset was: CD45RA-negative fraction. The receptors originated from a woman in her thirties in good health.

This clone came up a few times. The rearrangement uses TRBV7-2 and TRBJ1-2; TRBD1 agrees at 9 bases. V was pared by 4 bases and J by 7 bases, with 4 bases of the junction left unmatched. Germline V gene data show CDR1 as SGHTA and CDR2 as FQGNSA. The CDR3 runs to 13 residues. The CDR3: CASSSGTGLGYTF. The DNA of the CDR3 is TGTGCCAGCAGCTCTGGGACAGGGCTTGGCTACACCTTC. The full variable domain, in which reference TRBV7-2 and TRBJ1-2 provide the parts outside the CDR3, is GAGVSQSPSNKVTEKGKDVELRCDPISGHTALYWYRQSLGQGLEFLIYFQGNSAPDKSGLPSDRFSAERTGGSVSTLTIQRTQQEDSAVYLCASSSGTGLGYTFGSGTRLTVV.

CDR3 in amino acids: CASSLAPSEETQYF. As DNA, the CDR3 is TGTGCCAGCAGCTTAGCGCCCAGTGAAGAGACCCAGTACTTC. The rearrangement links TRBV7-2 to TRBJ2-5; no definite D call. The CDR3 spans 14 residues. The germline gives CDR1 SGHTA, CDR2 FQGNSA. V was trimmed by 0 bases and J by 3 bases, leaving 8 bases between them. Drawing the rest from reference TRBV7-2 and TRBJ2-5, the complete variable domain is GAGVSQSPSNKVTEKGKDVELRCDPISGHTALYWYRQSLGQGLEFLIYFQGNSAPDKSGLPSDRFSAERTGGSVSTLTIQRTQQEDSAVYLCASSLAPSEETQYFGPGTRLLVL.

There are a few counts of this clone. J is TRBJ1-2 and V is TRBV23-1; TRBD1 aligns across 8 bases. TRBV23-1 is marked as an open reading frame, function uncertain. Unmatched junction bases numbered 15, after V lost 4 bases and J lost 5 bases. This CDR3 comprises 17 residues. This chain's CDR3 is CASSRLNDRGNCYGYTF. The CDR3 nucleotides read TGCGCCAGCAGTCGCCTTAACGACAGGGGAAACTGTTATGGCTACACCTTC.

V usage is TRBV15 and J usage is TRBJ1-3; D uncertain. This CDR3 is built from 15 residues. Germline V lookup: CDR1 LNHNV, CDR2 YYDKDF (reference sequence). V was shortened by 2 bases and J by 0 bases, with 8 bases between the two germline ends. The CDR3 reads CATSRYAFSGNTIYF. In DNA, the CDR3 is TGTGCCACCAGCAGATACGCCTTCTCTGGAAACACCATATATTTT. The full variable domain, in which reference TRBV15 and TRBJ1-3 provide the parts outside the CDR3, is DAMVIQNPRYQVTQFGKPVTLSCSQTLNHNVMYWYQQKSSQAPKLLFHYYDKDFNNEADTPDNFQSRRPNTSFCFLDIRSPGLGDTAMYLCATSRYAFSGNTIYFGEGSWLTVV.

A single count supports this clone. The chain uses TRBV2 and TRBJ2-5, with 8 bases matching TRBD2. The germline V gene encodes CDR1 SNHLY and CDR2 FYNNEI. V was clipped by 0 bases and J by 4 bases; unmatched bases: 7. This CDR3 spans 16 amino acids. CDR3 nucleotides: TGTGCCAGCAGTGAAGCGAAAGCGGGAGTGAGAGAGACCCAGTACTTC. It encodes CASSEAKAGVRETQYF.